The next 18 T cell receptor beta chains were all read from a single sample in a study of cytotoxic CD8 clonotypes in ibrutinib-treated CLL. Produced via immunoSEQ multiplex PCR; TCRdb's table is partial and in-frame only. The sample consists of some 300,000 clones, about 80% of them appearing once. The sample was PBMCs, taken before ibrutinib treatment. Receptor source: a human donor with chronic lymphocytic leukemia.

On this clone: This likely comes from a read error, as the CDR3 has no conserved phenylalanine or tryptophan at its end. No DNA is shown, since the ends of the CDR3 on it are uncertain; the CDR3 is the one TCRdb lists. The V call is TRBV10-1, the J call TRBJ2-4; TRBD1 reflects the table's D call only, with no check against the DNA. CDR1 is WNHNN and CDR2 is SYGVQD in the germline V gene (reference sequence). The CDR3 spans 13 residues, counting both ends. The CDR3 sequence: CASSLLPGGQVFV.

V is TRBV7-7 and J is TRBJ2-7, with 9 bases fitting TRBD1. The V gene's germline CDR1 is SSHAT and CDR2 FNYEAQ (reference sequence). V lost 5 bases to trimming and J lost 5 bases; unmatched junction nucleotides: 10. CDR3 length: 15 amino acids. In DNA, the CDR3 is TGTGCCAGCAGCCCCCGCCGGGACAGGGTAAACGAGCAGTACTTC. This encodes CASSPRRDRVNEQYF.

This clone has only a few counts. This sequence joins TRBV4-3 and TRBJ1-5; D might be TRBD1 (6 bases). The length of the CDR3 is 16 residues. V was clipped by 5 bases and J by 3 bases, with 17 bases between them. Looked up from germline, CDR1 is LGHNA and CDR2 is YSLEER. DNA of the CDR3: TGCGCCAGCAGCTACTCCCTACAGGGTTACAATCAGCCCCAGCATTTT. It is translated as CASSYSLQGYNQPQHF.

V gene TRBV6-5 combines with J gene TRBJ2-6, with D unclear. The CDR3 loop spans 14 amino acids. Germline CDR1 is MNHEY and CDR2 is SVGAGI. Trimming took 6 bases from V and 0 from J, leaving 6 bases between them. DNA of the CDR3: TGTGCCAGCAGCTGGAGCTCTGGGGCCAACGTCCTGACTTTC. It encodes CASSWSSGANVLTF.

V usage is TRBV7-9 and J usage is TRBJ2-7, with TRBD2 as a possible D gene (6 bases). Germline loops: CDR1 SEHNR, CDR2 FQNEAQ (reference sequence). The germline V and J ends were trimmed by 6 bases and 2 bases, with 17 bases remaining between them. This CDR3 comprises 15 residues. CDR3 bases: TGTGCCAGCAGGTCAACCGGGACTTTGGCCTACGAGCAGTACTTC. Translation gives CASRSTGTLAYEQYF.

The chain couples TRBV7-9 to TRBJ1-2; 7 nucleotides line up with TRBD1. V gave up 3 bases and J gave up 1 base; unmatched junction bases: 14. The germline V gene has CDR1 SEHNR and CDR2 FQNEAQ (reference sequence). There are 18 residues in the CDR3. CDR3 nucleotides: TGTGCCAGCAGCTTTACGACAGGGATTACCGACTTTAACTATGGCTACACCTTC. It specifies CASSFTTGITDFNYGYTF.

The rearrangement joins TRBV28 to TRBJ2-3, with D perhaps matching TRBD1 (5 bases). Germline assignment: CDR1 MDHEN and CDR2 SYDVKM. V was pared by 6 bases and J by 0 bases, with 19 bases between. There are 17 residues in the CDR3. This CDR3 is CASSHKTASSSTDTQYF. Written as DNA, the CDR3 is TGTGCCAGCAGCCACAAGACAGCAAGTTCTAGCACAGATACGCAGTATTTT.

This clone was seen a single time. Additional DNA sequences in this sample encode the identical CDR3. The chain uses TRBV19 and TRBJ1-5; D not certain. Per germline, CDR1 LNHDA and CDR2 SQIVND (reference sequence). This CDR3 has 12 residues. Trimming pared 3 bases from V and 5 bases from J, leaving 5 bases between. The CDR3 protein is CASSILDQPQHF. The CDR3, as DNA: TGTGCCAGTAGTATCTTAGATCAGCCCCAGCATTTT.

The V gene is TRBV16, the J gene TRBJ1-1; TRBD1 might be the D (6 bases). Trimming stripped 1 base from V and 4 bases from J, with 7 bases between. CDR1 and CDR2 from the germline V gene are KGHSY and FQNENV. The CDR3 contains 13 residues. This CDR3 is CASSQYRATEAFF. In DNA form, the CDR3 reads TGTGCCAGCAGCCAATACAGGGCCACTGAAGCTTTCTTT.

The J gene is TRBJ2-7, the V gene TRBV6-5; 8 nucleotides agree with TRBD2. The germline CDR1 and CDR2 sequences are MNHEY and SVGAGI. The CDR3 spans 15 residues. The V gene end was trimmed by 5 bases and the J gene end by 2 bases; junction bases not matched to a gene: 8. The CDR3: CASSKSREGTYEQYF. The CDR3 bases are TGTGCCAGCAGTAAGAGTCGGGAGGGGACCTACGAGCAGTACTTC.

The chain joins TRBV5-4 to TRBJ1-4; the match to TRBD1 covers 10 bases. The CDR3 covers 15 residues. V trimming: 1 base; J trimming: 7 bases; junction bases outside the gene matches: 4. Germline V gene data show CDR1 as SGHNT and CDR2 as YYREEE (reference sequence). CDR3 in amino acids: CASSLRTGGSEKLFF. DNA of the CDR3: TGTGCCAGCAGCTTGCGGACAGGGGGGAGTGAAAAACTGTTTTTT.

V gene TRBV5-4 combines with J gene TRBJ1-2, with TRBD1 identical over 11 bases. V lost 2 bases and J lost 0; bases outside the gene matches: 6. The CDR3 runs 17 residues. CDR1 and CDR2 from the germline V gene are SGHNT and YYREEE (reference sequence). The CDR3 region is CASSLGLGQGANYGYTF. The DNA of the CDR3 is TGTGCCAGCAGCTTAGGTCTGGGACAGGGGGCTAACTATGGCTACACCTTC. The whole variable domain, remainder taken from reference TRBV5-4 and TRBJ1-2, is ETGVTQSPTHLIKTRGQQVTLRCSSQSGHNTVSWYQQALGQGPQFIFQYYREEENGRGNFPPRFSGLQFPNYSSELNVNALELDDSALYLCASSLGLGQGANYGYTFGSGTRLTVV.

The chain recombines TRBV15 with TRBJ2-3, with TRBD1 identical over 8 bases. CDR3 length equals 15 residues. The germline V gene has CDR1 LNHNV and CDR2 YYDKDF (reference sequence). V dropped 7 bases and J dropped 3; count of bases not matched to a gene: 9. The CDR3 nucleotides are TGTGCCACCAAGCCAGGGGGCTTTGATACAGATACGCAGTATTTT. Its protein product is CATKPGGFDTDTQYF.

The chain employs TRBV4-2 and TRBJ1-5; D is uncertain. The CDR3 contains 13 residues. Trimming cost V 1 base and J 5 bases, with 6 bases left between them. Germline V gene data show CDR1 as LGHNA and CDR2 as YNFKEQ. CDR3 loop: CASSQVGYQPQHF. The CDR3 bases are TGTGCCAGCAGCCAAGTTGGCTATCAGCCCCAGCATTTT.

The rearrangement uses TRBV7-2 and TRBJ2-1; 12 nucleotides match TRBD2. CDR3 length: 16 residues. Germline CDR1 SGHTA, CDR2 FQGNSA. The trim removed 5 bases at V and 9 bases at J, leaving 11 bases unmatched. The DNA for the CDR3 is TGTGCCAGCAGCCGGACTAGCGGGATTGTCTCAGGTGAGCAGTTCTTC. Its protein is CASSRTSGIVSGEQFF.

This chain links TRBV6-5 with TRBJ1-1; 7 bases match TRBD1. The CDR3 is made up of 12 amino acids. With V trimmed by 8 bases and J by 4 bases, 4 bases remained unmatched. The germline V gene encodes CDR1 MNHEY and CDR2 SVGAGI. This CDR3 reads CASGQVGTEAFF. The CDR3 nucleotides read TGTGCCAGCGGACAGGTTGGCACTGAAGCTTTCTTT.

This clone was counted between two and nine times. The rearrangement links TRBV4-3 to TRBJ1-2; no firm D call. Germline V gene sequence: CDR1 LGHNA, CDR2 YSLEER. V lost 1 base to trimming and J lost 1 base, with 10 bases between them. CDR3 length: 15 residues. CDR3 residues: CASSQVSWGNYGYTF. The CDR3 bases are TGCGCCAGCAGCCAAGTGAGTTGGGGTAACTATGGCTACACCTTC.

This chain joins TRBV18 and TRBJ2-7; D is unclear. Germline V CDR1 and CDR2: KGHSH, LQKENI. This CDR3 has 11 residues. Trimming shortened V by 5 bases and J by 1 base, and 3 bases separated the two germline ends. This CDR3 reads CASSESYEQYF. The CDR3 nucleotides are TGTGCCAGCTCAGAGTCCTACGAGCAGTACTTC.